These T cell receptor beta chains were read from a single sample in a study of memory CD4+ T cells and cytomegalovirus serostatus. Only in-frame clones appear in the TCRdb table, and some are missing; sequencing was by immunoSEQ multiplex PCR. The data show about 57,000 clones, 65% to 80% seen once. The sequenced sample was memory CD4+ T cells from blood. These receptors were taken from an adult in good health and CMV-seronegative. CDR3s include the opening cysteine and the closing phenylalanine or tryptophan. A D gene is named only where the DNA matches it firmly. Clone sizes are given selectively: once, few, many, or a class where the clone is expanded.

J: TRBJ1-5; D: .; V: TRBV2; size: .; DNA: TGTGCCAGCACCTTCTCGGTTCGCAATCAGCCCCAGCATTTT; CDR3: CASTFSVRNQPQHF
J: TRBJ1-6; D: .; V: TRBV5-1; size: .; DNA: TGCGCCAGCAGCTTGGAACAGACTTACTCACCCCTCCACTTT; CDR3: CASSLEQTYSPLHF
J: TRBJ1-4; D: .; V: TRBV12-5; size: .; DNA: TGTGCTAGTGGTTTGGGTAGTCTAGGGGCTAATGAAAAACTGTTTTTT; CDR3: CASGLGSLGANEKLFF
J: TRBJ1-1; D: TRBD1; V: TRBV6-1; size: once; DNA: TGTGCCAGCAGTTTAGACAGGGGTGCGACTGAAGCTTTCTTT; CDR3: CASSLDRGATEAFF
J: TRBJ2-7; D: TRBD2; V: TRBV5-5; size: .; DNA: TGTGCCAGCAGCCCCCGGGGGGGCGACGAGCAGTACTTC; CDR3: CASSPRGGDEQYF
J: TRBJ1-1; D: .; V: TRBV2; size: few; DNA: TGTGCCAGCGAATTATTGAGGGCATCGACTGAAGCTTTCTTT; CDR3: CASELLRASTEAFF
J: TRBJ1-1; D: .; V: TRBV6-1; size: few; DNA: TGTGCCAGCAGTGAAGGTTTGGGACCGAACACTGAAGCTTTCTTT; CDR3: CASSEGLGPNTEAFF
J: TRBJ2-2; D: .; V: TRBV7-2; size: .; DNA: TGTGCCAGCTCCCGGCGGGACTCTACCGGGGAGCTGTTTTTT; CDR3: CASSRRDSTGELFF
J: TRBJ1-4; D: .; V: TRBV28; size: .; DNA: TGTGCCAGCAGCCCAGGGGTAAATGGTGAAAAACTGTTTTTT; CDR3: CASSPGVNGEKLFF
J: TRBJ1-5; D: .; V: TRBV5-4; size: once; DNA: TGTGCCAGCAGCTTCGCGGGGAGTCGACAGCCCCAGCATTTT; CDR3: CASSFAGSRQPQHF
J: TRBJ1-5; D: TRBD1; V: TRBV10-3; size: .; DNA: TGTGCCAGCAGTGAAAAAGGGAGGACAGGGATGACGCCCCAGCATTTT; CDR3: CASSEKGRTGMTPQHF
J: TRBJ2-7; D: .; V: TRBV2; size: once; DNA: TGTGCCAGCAAGCTCTCGAGCTCCTACGAGCAGTACTTC; CDR3: CASKLSSSYEQYF
J: TRBJ2-7; D: TRBD2; V: TRBV5-4; size: .; DNA: TGTGCCAGCAGCTTGGGAAGCGGGAATAGCTACGAGCAGTACTTC; CDR3: CASSLGSGNSYEQYF
J: TRBJ2-7; D: TRBD2; V: TRBV27; size: few; DNA: TGTGCCAGCAGTTCCTTAGCTAGCGGGTCATACGAGCAGTACTTC; CDR3: CASSSLASGSYEQYF
J: TRBJ2-7; D: .; V: TRBV5-1; size: .; DNA: TGCGCCAGCCGAAACCCCCGGCATCTTACCTCCTACGAGCAGTACTTC; CDR3: CASRNPRHLTSYEQYF
J: TRBJ2-3; D: TRBD1; V: TRBV29-1; size: .; DNA: TGCAGCGTTGGCGTCAGGGGGCCCACAGATACGCAGTATTTT; CDR3: CSVGVRGPTDTQYF
J: TRBJ2-4; D: .; V: TRBV5-4; size: .; DNA: TGTGCCAGCAGCTTGGAGGGGGGAGTGGACATTCAGTACTTC; CDR3: CASSLEGGVDIQYF
J: TRBJ2-3; D: TRBD2; V: TRBV5-1; size: .; DNA: TGCGCCAGCAACCTCGTAGGACTAGCGGATGGTACGCAGTATTTT; CDR3: CASNLVGLADGTQYF
J: TRBJ2-7; D: .; V: TRBV4-2; size: .; DNA: TGTACCAGCAGCCTGTTTGATGGGACACCGACCTACGAGCAGTACTTC; CDR3: CTSSLFDGTPTYEQYF
J: TRBJ2-7; D: .; V: TRBV6-5; size: once; DNA: TGTGCCAGCAGTCCGGGACAGCGGGAGTACTTC; CDR3: CASSPGQREYF
J: TRBJ1-2; D: .; V: TRBV5-4; size: .; DNA: TGTGCCAGCAGCTGGGCTTTACCTCAAGGCTATGGCTACACCTTC; CDR3: CASSWALPQGYGYTF
J: TRBJ2-7; D: TRBD1; V: TRBV4-1; size: .; DNA: TGCGCCAGCAGCTCTTGGGACAGGGTCTACGAGCAGTACTTC; CDR3: CASSSWDRVYEQYF
J: TRBJ2-1; D: TRBD2; V: TRBV2; size: .; DNA: TGTGCCAGCAGGTCTATGTCTAGCGGGAGGTTGCGGCACAATGAGCAGTTCTTC; CDR3: CASRSMSSGRLRHNEQFF
J: TRBJ2-1; D: .; V: TRBV18; size: .; DNA: TGTGCCAGCTCACTTCAGGGGTCGAATGAGCAGTTCTTC; CDR3: CASSLQGSNEQFF
J: TRBJ2-5; D: .; V: TRBV30; size: .; DNA: TGTGCCTGGTCGAGGACGGGGCAAGAGATCCAGTACTTC; CDR3: CAWSRTGQEIQYF
J: TRBJ2-5; D: .; V: TRBV28; size: once; DNA: TGTGCCAGCAGTTTAGGATTGATGGGAGGAGAGACCCAGTACTTC; CDR3: CASSLGLMGGETQYF
J: TRBJ1-2; D: .; V: TRBV7-9; size: .; DNA: TGTGCCAGCAGCTTAACCACAGGCCGCTCCTATGGCTACACCTTC; CDR3: CASSLTTGRSYGYTF
J: TRBJ1-3; D: .; V: TRBV9; size: .; DNA: TGTGCCAGCAGCATCGGACAGAGCTCTGGAAACACCATATATTTT; CDR3: CASSIGQSSGNTIYF
J: TRBJ1-1; D: .; V: TRBV5-6; size: .; DNA: TGTGCCAGCAGCCCCCGGGCCATCGGGCCTGAAGCTTTCTTT; CDR3: CASSPRAIGPEAFF
J: TRBJ2-7; D: .; V: TRBV6-1; size: once; DNA: TGTGCCAGCAGTCCGGAGGGGGGCCTTCGCGAGCAGTACTTC; CDR3: CASSPEGGLREQYF
J: TRBJ2-1; D: TRBD1; V: TRBV28; size: few; DNA: TGTGCCAGCACCCCCTTTAGGGGGCTACAGCAGTTCTTC; CDR3: CASTPFRGLQQFF
J: TRBJ1-1; D: .; V: TRBV7-2; size: .; DNA: TGTGCCAGCAGCGTGCGAAAGGGGAACACTGAAGCTTTCTTT; CDR3: CASSVRKGNTEAFF
J: TRBJ1-1; D: .; V: TRBV30; size: once; DNA: TGTGCCTGGAGTAGATGGGGCACTGAAGCTTTCTTT; CDR3: CAWSRWGTEAFF
J: TRBJ2-1; D: .; V: TRBV7-2; size: few; DNA: TGTGCCAGCACCCTTTCCGGGAATGAGCAGTTCTTC; CDR3: CASTLSGNEQFF
J: TRBJ1-1; D: .; V: TRBV5-5; size: .; DNA: TGTGCCAGCAGCTTGCTCGGGGGGGGTGAAGCTTTCTTT; CDR3: CASSLLGGGEAFF